Below are 20 T cell receptor beta chains sequenced from a single sample in a study of cytomegalovirus exposure and HLA in healthy donors. The PCR employed 60 Vbeta primers together with 13 Jbeta primers. The data were produced by immunoSEQ multiplex PCR, yet TCRdb's version contains in-frame clones alone and is incomplete. The table shows hundreds of thousands of clones, with around 66% occurring only once. The sample was PBMCs. All receptors derive from a female donor in good health and CMV-seronegative.

This clone was detected a few times. The chain employs TRBV23-1 and TRBJ2-1, with 12 bases lining up with TRBD2. Being an ORF, TRBV23-1 has a function that is uncertain. V was clipped by 3 bases and J by 9 bases; unmatched bases: 9. The CDR3 is 16 amino acids. The DNA for the CDR3 is TGCGCCAGCAGTCATTGGCTAGCGGGAGGGCCAGGTGAGCAGTTCTTC. Its protein product is CASSHWLAGGPGEQFF.

This clone was found a few times. This chain joins TRBV27 and TRBJ1-5; no firm D call. Trimming pared 6 bases from V and 3 bases from J, leaving 18 bases between. The CDR3 spans 16 residues. Germline V CDR1 and CDR2: MNHEY, SMNVEV (reference sequence). CDR3 DNA: TGTGCCAGCAGACTAGGTGCTGGCTACTTCAATCAGCCCCAGCATTTT. It is translated as CASRLGAGYFNQPQHF.

The V gene is TRBV18, the J gene TRBJ1-5, with D possibly matching TRBD1 (5 bases). V gave up 0 bases and J gave up 11 bases, with 11 bases separating them. This CDR3 has 13 amino acids. Germline V CDR1 and CDR2: KGHSH, LQKENI. CDR3 amino acids: CASSPPGGKAQHF. The DNA for the CDR3 is TGTGCCAGCTCACCACCGGGGGGTAAAGCCCAGCATTTT. Full variable domain (missing parts from reference TRBV18 and TRBJ1-5): NAGVMQNPRHLVRRRGQEARLRCSPMKGHSHVYWYRQLPEEGLKFMVYLQKENIIDESGMPKERFSAEFPKEGPSILRIQQVVRGDSAAYFCASSPPGGKAQHFGDGTRLSIL.

The chain joins TRBV6-1 to TRBJ1-2, with a possible D match to TRBD1 (5 bases). The CDR3 contains 15 residues. Trimming left V 7 bases short and J 0 bases short, with 15 bases between. Per germline, CDR1 MNHNS and CDR2 SASEGT. CDR3 amino acids: CASMGRGTPNYGYTF. The CDR3 DNA reads as TGTGCCAGCATGGGGCGGGGGACTCCTAACTATGGCTACACCTTC.

This clone was found once. This chain joins TRBV5-1 and TRBJ2-3; 9 bases align to TRBD2. The germline V gene has CDR1 SGHRS and CDR2 YFSETQ. The CDR3 length is 16 residues. Losses at the gene ends were 4 bases for V and 5 bases for J; bases not matched to a gene: 11. CDR3 DNA sequence: TGCGCCAGCAGCCCCTTAGCGGGAGAGAGTGAAGATACGCAGTATTTT. Translation: CASSPLAGESEDTQYF. The full variable domain, in which reference TRBV5-1 and TRBJ2-3 provide the parts outside the CDR3, is KAGVTQTPRYLIKTRGQQVTLSCSPISGHRSVSWYQQTPGQGLQFLFEYFSETQRNKGNFPGRFSGRQFSNSRSEMNVSTLELGDSALYLCASSPLAGESEDTQYFGPGTRLTVL.

The CDR3 reads CASSGPGLAGGYVHEQFF. The CDR3 region has the DNA TGTGCCAGTAGCGGCCCGGGACTAGCTGGGGGGTACGTCCATGAGCAGTTCTTC. The chain couples TRBV19 to TRBJ2-1, with TRBD2 identical over 9 bases. The CDR3 is 18 amino acids. Germline V gene sequence: CDR1 LNHDA, CDR2 SQIVND (reference sequence). J was trimmed by 8 bases and V by 6 bases; bases with no gene match: 20.

The V gene is TRBV7-2, the J gene TRBJ2-1; 14 positions match TRBD2. J gave up 8 bases and V 5 bases, and 11 bases lay outside the gene matches. CDR1 and CDR2 from the germline V gene are SGHTA and FQGNSA. The CDR3 length is 17 residues. The CDR3 region is CASSLRGTSGRRDEQFF. CDR3 sequence (DNA): TGTGCCAGCAGCCTCCGAGGGACTAGCGGGAGAAGGGATGAGCAGTTCTTC.

The chain recombines TRBV5-4 with TRBJ1-1; D gene unclear. Germline CDR1 is SGHNT and CDR2 is YYREEE (reference sequence). The CDR3 totals 11 residues. V was shortened by 3 bases and J by 8 bases, with 8 bases between the two germline ends. The CDR3 region has the DNA TGTGCCAGCAGCTCAGGATTGGAAGCTTTCTTT. Its translation: CASSSGLEAFF.

The chain recombines TRBV29-1 with TRBJ2-7, with 7 bases identical to TRBD1. The CDR3 contains 16 residues. Germline lookup yields CDR1 SQVTM and CDR2 ANQGSEA. V dropped 3 bases and J dropped 4; count of bases not matched to a gene: 15. This CDR3 reads CSVEFRQDRKEYEQYF. The CDR3 DNA reads TGCAGCGTTGAGTTTCGACAGGACAGGAAGGAATACGAGCAGTACTTC.

The rearrangement uses TRBV28 and TRBJ1-2; D gene unclear. V was trimmed by 5 bases and J by 0 bases, leaving 13 bases between them. The CDR3 is 15 residues long. CDR1 MDHEN and CDR2 SYDVKM come from the germline V gene. The CDR3 loop is CASSPWTGANYGYTF. The CDR3 nucleotides read TGTGCCAGCAGTCCATGGACGGGAGCTAACTATGGCTACACCTTC.

J is TRBJ2-3 and V is TRBV5-1; 7 nucleotides align to TRBD2. Losses at the gene ends were 0 bases for V and 5 bases for J; bases not matched to a gene: 3. The CDR3 is 14 amino acids. The germline gives CDR1 SGHRS, CDR2 YFSETQ. CDR3 loop: CASSLAGGRDTQYF. In DNA, the CDR3 is TGCGCCAGCAGCTTGGCGGGAGGAAGAGATACGCAGTATTTT.

This rearrangement joins TRBV6-1 to TRBJ1-3; possible D gene TRBD1, 5 bases. Deletions cut 0 bases from V and 6 bases from J, with 18 bases between. Germline V CDR1 and CDR2: MNHNS, SASEGT. The CDR3 extends over 17 amino acids. The CDR3 DNA reads as TGTGCCAGCAGTGAAGCGCTTCGGCAGGGAAAGGAAAACACCATATATTTT. Protein: CASSEALRQGKENTIYF.

The chain carries TRBV28 and TRBJ2-1, with 8 bases fitting TRBD2. V lost 6 bases and J lost 0; bases outside the gene matches: 13. This CDR3 spans 18 amino acids. CDR1 is MDHEN, CDR2 SYDVKM, per germline. The CDR3 loop reads CASSPGGSGVSSYNEQFF. CDR3 DNA: TGTGCCAGCAGCCCGGGGGGGAGCGGGGTAAGCTCCTACAATGAGCAGTTCTTC.

The rearrangement joins TRBV29-1 to TRBJ2-1; TRBD2 might be the D (5 bases). CDR1 is SQVTM, CDR2 ANQGSEA, per germline. Trimming took 4 bases from V and 6 from J, leaving 13 bases between them. The CDR3 is 13 amino acids. The CDR3, as DNA: TGCAGCGTTGGGTCGGGGAATTTCAATGAGCAGTTCTTC. It codes for CSVGSGNFNEQFF.

The genes are TRBV15 and TRBJ1-1; D possibly corresponds to TRBD1 (5 bases). Germline values: CDR1 LNHNV, CDR2 YYDKDF (reference sequence). The CDR3 has 15 amino acids. The V end lost 0 bases, the J end lost 0 bases, and 8 bases lay between the germline ends. CDR3 sequence reads: CATSRDRGLNTEAFF. DNA of the CDR3: TGTGCCACCAGCAGAGATCGGGGGTTGAACACTGAAGCTTTCTTT.

DNA of the CDR3: TGTGCCAGCGCGATCGGACAAGATGAAAAACTGTTTTTT. Amino acids: CASAIGQDEKLFF. This chain connects TRBV18 to TRBJ1-4; a weak D match, TRBD1 (5 bases). The length of the CDR3 is 13 residues. V lost 8 bases to trimming and J lost 6 bases, with 13 bases between them. Germline V gives CDR1 KGHSH, CDR2 LQKENI.

The rearrangement joins TRBV7-2 to TRBJ2-5, with TRBD2 as a possible D gene (6 bases). This CDR3 region has 15 residues. CDR1 SGHTA and CDR2 FQGNSA come from the germline V gene. The V gene lost 4 bases and the J gene lost 8 bases, with 20 bases spanning the gap. CDR3 in DNA: TGTGCCAGCAGCTCCGGAGGCGGGACTGGGGAAACCCAGTACTTC. Amino acids: CASSSGGGTGETQYF.

The rearrangement joins TRBV10-3 to TRBJ2-5; D is undetermined. This CDR3 has 11 amino acids. Looked up from germline, CDR1 is ENHRY and CDR2 is SYGVKD. The V end was cut by 9 bases, the J end by 4 bases, with 9 bases between. In DNA, the CDR3 is TGTGCCATTGGAGTGACAGAGACCCAGTACTTC. Translating it yields CAIGVTETQYF.

V gene TRBV9 combines with J gene TRBJ2-3, with a possible D match to TRBD1 (5 bases). V lost 3 bases, J lost 6 bases, and 17 bases lay in between. CDR1 SGDLS and CDR2 YYNGEE come from the germline V gene. The CDR3 sequence is 15 residues long. The DNA of the CDR3 is TGTGCCAGCAGCGCCGCCTGGGTTGGGGCTGATACGCAGTATTTT. It translates to CASSAAWVGADTQYF.

The chain couples TRBV18 to TRBJ1-2; 9 bases fit TRBD1. Germline V gene data show CDR1 as KGHSH and CDR2 as LQKENI. The CDR3 has 15 residues. The ends lost 3 bases at V and 2 bases at J; junction bases unmatched: 4. The CDR3 nucleotides are TGTGCCAGCTCACCCCGGGACAGGGAAAACTATGGCTACACCTTC. The encoded protein is CASSPRDRENYGYTF. Using reference TRBV18 and TRBJ1-2 for the parts outside the CDR3, the full variable domain is NAGVMQNPRHLVRRRGQEARLRCSPMKGHSHVYWYRQLPEEGLKFMVYLQKENIIDESGMPKERFSAEFPKEGPSILRIQQVVRGDSAAYFCASSPRDRENYGYTFGSGTRLTVV.